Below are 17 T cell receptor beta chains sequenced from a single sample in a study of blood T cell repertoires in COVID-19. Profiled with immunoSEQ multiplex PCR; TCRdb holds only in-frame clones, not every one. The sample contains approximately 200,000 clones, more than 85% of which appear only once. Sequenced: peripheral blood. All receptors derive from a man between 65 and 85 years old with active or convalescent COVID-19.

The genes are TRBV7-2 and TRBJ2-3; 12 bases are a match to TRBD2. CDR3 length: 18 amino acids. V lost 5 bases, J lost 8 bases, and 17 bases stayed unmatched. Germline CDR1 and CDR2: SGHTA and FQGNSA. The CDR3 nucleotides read TGTGCCAGCAGCCCACAACTAGGAGCCCTAGCGGGGGGGGCTACGCAGTATTTT. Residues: CASSPQLGALAGGATQYF.

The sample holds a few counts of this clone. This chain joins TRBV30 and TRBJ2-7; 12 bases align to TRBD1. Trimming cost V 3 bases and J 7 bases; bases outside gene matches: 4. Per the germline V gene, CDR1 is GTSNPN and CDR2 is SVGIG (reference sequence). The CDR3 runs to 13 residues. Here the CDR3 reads CAWRGQGAGEQYF. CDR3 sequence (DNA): TGTGCCTGGAGGGGACAGGGGGCGGGGGAGCAGTACTTC.

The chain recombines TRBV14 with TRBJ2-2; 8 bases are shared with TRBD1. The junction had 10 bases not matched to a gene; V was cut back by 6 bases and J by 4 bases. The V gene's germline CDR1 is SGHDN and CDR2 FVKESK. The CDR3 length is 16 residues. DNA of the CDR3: TGTGCCAGCAGTCCCGGGACAGGAGCAGTCACCGGGGAGCTGTTTTTT. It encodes CASSPGTGAVTGELFF.

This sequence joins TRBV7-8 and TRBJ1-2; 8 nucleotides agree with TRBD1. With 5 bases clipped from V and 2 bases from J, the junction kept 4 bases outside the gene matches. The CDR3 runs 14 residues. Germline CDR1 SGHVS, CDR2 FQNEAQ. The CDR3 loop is CASSTQGANYGYTF. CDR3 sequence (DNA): TGTGCCAGCAGCACGCAGGGGGCGAACTATGGCTACACCTTC.

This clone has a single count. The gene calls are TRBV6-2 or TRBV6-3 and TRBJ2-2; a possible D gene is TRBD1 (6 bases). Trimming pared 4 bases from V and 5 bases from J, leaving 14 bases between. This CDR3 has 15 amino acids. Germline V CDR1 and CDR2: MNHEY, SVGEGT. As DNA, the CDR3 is TGTGCCAGCAGTTGGTACAGGGATGGGACCGGGGAGCTGTTTTTT. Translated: CASSWYRDGTGELFF.

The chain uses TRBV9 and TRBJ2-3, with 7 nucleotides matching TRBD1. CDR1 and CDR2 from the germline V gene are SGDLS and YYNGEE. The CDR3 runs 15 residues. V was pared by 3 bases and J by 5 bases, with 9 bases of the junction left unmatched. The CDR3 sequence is CASSGGSGQQDTQYF. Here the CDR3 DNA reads TGTGCCAGCAGCGGTGGGTCGGGACAGCAAGATACGCAGTATTTT.

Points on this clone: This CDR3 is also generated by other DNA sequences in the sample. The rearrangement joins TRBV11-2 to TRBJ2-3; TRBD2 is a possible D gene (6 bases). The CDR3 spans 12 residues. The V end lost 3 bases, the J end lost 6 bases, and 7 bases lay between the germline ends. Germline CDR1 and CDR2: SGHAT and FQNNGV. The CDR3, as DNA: TGTGCCAGCAGCTTTCGGGGGGATACGCAGTATTTT. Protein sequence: CASSFRGDTQYF.

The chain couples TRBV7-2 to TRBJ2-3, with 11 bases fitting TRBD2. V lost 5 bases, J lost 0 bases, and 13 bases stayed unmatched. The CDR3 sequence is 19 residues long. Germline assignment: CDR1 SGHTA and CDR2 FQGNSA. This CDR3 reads CASSPWTSGHGGSTDTQYF. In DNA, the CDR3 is TGTGCCAGCAGCCCTTGGACTAGCGGGCACGGCGGAAGCACAGATACGCAGTATTTT. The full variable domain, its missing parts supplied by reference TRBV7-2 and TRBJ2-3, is GAGVSQSPSNKVTEKGKDVELRCDPISGHTALYWYRQSLGQGLEFLIYFQGNSAPDKSGLPSDRFSAERTGGSVSTLTIQRTQQEDSAVYLCASSPWTSGHGGSTDTQYFGPGTRLTVL.

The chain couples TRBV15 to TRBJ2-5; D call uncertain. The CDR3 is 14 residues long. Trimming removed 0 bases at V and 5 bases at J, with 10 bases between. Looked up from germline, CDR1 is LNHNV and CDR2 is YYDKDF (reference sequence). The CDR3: CATSRDPGRETQYF. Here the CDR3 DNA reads TGTGCCACCAGCAGAGATCCGGGTAGGGAGACCCAGTACTTC.

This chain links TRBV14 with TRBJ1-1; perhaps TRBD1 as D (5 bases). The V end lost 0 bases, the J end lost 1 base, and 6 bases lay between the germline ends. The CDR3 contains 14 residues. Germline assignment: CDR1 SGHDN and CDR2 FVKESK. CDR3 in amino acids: CASSQETENTEAFF. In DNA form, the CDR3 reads TGTGCCAGCAGCCAAGAGACAGAGAACACTGAAGCTTTCTTT.

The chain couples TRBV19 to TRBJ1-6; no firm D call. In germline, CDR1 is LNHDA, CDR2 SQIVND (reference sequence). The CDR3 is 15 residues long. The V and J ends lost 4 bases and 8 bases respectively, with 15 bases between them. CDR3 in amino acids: CASSTTSGEDSPLHF. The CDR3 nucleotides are TGTGCCAGTAGTACGACCTCCGGGGAGGATTCACCCCTCCACTTT.

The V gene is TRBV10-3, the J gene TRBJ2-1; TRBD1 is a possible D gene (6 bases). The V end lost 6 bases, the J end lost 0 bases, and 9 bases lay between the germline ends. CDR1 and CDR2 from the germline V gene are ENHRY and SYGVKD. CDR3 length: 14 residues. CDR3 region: CAIRDSVSYNEQFF. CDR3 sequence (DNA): TGTGCCATCAGGGACAGCGTCTCCTACAATGAGCAGTTCTTC.

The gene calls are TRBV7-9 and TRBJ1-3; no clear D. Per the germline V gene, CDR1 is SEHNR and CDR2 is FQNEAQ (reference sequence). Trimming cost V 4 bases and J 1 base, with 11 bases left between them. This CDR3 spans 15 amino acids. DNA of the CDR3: TGTGCCAGCAGCTCCTCGGTAGAATCTGGAAACACCATATATTTT. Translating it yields CASSSSVESGNTIYF.

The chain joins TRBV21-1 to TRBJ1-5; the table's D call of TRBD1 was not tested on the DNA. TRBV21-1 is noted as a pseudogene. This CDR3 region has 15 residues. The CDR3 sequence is CASRTRDRPNQPQHF. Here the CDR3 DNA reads TGTGCCAGCAGAACTCGGGACAGGCCTAATCAGCCCCAGCATTTT.

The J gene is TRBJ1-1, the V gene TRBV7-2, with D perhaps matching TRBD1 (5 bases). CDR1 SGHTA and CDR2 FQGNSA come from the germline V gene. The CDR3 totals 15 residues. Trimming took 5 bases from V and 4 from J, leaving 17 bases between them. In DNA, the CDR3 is TGTGCCAGCAGCCTCGGGGGGGGTGGGAGCACTGAAGCTTTCTTT. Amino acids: CASSLGGGGSTEAFF.

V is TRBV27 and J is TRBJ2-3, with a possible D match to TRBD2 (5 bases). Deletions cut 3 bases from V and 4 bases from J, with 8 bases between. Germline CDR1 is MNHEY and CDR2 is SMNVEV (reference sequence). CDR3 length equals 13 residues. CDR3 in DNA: TGTGCCAGCAGTTTTCATAGCGCAGATACGCAGTATTTT. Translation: CASSFHSADTQYF.

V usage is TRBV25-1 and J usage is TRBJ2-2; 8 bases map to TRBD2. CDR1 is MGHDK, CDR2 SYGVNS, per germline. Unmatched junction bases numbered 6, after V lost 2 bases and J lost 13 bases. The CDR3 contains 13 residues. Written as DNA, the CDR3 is TGTGCCAGCAGTGAAACCGGACTAGCCGCGCTGTTTTTT. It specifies CASSETGLAALFF.